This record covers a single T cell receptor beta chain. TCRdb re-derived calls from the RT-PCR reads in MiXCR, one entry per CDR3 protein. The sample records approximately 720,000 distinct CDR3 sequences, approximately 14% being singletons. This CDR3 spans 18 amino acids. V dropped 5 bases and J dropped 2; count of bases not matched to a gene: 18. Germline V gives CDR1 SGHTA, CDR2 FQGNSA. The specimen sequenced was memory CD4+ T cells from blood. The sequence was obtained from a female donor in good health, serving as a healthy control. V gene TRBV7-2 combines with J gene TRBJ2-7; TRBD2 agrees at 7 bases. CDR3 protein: CASSAPLAGEFVPYEQYF. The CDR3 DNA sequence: TGTGCCAGCAGCGCCCCCCTGGCGGGGGAGTTTGTCCCCTACGAGCAGTACTTC.